This T cell receptor (beta chain) was retrieved from a study of Graves' ophthalmopathy and Graves' hyperthyroidism. Per the germline V gene, CDR1 is LNHDA and CDR2 is SQIVND (reference sequence). The CDR3 has 14 amino acids. Trimming removed 6 bases from V and 0 bases from J, with 9 bases in between. This clonotype appeared many times. Exclusion applied to patients with other autoimmune diseases, uncontrolled infections, pregnancy or lactation. Orbital computed tomography, together with clinical symptoms, serum thyroxine, TRAb and thyroid ultrasound, was used for diagnosis. The authors amplified TCR beta CDR3 regions, and they did so from RNA transcripts for repertoire sequencing. HTBI primers primed a first-round RT-PCR, and a second-round multiplex PCR followed. TCRdb redid the calling of the multiplex PCR reads with MiXCR, one entry per CDR3 protein. The sample contains about 220,000 distinct CDR3 sequences, 20% to 25% of which appear only once.

The specimen was peripheral blood. The clonotype was recovered from a woman aged 50 to 60 with Graves' ophthalmopathy. V and J are TRBV19 and TRBJ1-3; no definite D call. The CDR3: CASSEDYSGNTIYF. The DNA of the CDR3 is TGTGCCAGTAGCGAGGATTACTCTGGAAACACCATATATTTT.